A selection of T cell receptor beta chains follows, all from one sample in a study of spatial heterogeneity in lung cancer. A single record per CDR3 protein comes from TCRdb applying MiXCR to the 5' RACE reads. The sample includes some 110,000 distinct CDR3 sequences, more than 9% seen only once; the top ten take approximately 16%. The sequencing used PBMCs, collected at follow-up. These receptors originate from a male donor with early-stage non-small cell lung cancer. The CDR3 runs from the conserved cysteine through the conserved F or W. A D gene is named only where the DNA matches it firmly. Clone size is stated in some rows and not others, as once, few, many or a class when expanded.

NA	NA	TRBV9	TRBJ1-1	TGTGCCAGCAGCCCGCTGGACCGTTACACTGAAGCTTTCTTT	CASSPLDRYTEAFF
NA	NA	TRBV30	TRBJ1-6	TGTGCCTGGACAGGATCTGGTAATTCACCCCTCCACTTT	CAWTGSGNSPLHF
NA	NA	TRBV2	TRBJ1-2	TGTGCCAGCAGTCCCCAGTTAAACTATGGCTACACCTTC	CASSPQLNYGYTF
NA	TRBD1	TRBV7-9	TRBJ2-2	TGTGCCAGCAGCAAAACAGGGGGCTTGAGCGGGGAGCTGTTTTTT	CASSKTGGLSGELFF
many	NA	TRBV7-9	TRBJ1-1	TGTGCCAGCAGCTTAGAAAGGGAGACTGAAGCTTTCTTT	CASSLERETEAFF
few	NA	TRBV7-3	TRBJ2-1	TGTGCCAGCAGCTTAATCCCCGGGGAGTCAGATGAGCAGTTCTTC	CASSLIPGESDEQFF
NA	NA	TRBV3-1	TRBJ2-7	TGTGCCAGCAGCTTGAGGCAGGGCGAGCAGTACTTC	CASSLRQGEQYF
NA	NA	TRBV2	TRBJ1-2	TGTGCCAGCAGTGAACAGTACAGAGAAATAACCTTC	CASSEQYREITF
many	NA	TRBV28	TRBJ2-1	TGTGCCAGCAGTCTAGGCGGGGCCTACAATGAGCAGTTCTTC	CASSLGGAYNEQFF
many	TRBD1	TRBV20-1	TRBJ1-1	TGCAGTGCTGCTACAGGGGGCACTGAAGCTTTCTTT	CSAATGGTEAFF
many	NA	TRBV6-1	TRBJ2-5	TGTGCCAGCAGTGAACCCTCTCGGACCCAGTACTTC	CASSEPSRTQYF
NA	NA	TRBV14	TRBJ1-1	TGTGCCAGCAGCCCCCTCAGGTACACTGAAGCTTTCTTT	CASSPLRYTEAFF
NA	TRBD2	TRBV7-2	TRBJ2-4	TGTGCCAGCAGCTTAGAGGGACTAGCGGGAGCCAGGGACATTCAGTACTTC	CASSLEGLAGARDIQYF
NA	TRBD2	TRBV20-1	TRBJ2-7	TGCAGTGCCCCAAGCCTAGCGGGGGGGACATACGAGCAGTACTTC	CSAPSLAGGTYEQYF